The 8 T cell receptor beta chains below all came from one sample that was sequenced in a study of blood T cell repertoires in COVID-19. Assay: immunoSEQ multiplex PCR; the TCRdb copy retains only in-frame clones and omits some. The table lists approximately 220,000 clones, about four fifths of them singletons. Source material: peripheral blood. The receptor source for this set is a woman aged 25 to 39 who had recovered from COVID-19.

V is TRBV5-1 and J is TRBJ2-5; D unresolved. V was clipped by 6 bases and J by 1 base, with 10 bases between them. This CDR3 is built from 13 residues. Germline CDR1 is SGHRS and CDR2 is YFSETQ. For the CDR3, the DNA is TGCGCCAGCACCACTCCACCCCAAGAGACCCAGTACTTC. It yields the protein CASTTPPQETQYF.

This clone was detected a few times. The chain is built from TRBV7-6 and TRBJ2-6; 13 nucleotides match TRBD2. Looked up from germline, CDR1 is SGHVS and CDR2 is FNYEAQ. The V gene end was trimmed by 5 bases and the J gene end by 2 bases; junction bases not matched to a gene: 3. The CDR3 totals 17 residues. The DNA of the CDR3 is TGTGCCAGCAGCATCGGGACTAGCGGGGCTGGGGCCAACGTCCTGACTTTC. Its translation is CASSIGTSGAGANVLTF.

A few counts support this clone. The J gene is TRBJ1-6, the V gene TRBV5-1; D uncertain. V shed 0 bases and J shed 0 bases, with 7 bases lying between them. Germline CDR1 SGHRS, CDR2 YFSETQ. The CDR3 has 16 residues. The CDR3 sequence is CASSLVPSSYNSPLHF. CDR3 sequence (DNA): TGCGCCAGCAGCTTGGTTCCGAGCTCCTATAATTCACCCCTCCACTTT.

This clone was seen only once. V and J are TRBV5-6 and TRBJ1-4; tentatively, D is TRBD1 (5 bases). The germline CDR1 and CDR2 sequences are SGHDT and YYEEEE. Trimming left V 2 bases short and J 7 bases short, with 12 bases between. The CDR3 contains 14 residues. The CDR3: CASSLSRVTEKLFF. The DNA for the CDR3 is TGTGCCAGCAGCTTATCCAGGGTGACTGAAAAACTGTTTTTT.

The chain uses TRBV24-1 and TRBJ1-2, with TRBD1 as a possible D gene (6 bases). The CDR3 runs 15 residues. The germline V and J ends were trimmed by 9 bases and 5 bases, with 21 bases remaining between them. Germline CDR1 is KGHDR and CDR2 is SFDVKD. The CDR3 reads CATSATGNLWYGYTF. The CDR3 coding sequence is TGTGCCACCTCGGCCACAGGGAATCTATGGTATGGCTACACCTTC.

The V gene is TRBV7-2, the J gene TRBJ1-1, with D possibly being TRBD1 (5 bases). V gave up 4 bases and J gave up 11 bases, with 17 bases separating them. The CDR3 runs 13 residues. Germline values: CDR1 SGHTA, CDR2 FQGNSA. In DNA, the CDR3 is TGTGCCAGCAGCTCCTTCTTTCGGGGGGTGGCTTTCTTT. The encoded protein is CASSSFFRGVAFF.

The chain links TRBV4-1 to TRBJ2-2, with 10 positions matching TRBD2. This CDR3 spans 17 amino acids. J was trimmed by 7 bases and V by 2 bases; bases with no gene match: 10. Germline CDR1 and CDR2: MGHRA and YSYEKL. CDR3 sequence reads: CASSQSTTLAGVGELFF. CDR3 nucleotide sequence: TGCGCCAGCAGCCAATCTACGACTCTAGCGGGAGTCGGGGAGCTGTTTTTT.

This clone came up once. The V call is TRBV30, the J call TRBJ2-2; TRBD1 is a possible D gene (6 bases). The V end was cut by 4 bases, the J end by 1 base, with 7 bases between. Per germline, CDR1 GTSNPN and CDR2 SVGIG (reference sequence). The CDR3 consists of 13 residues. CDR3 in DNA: TGTGCCTGGACGACAGGGAACACCGGGGAGCTGTTTTTT. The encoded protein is CAWTTGNTGELFF.